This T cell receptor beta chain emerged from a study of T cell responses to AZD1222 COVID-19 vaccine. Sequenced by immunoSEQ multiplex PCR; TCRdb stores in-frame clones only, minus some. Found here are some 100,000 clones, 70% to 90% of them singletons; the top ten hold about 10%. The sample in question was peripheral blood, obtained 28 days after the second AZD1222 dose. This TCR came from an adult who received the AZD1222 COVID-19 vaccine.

CDR3 in amino acids: CASSKENEQFF. In DNA, the CDR3 is TGTGCCAGCAGCAAGGAGAATGAGCAGTTCTTC. V and J are TRBV27 and TRBJ2-1; D not resolved. The ends were cut back, 6 bases at V and 7 bases at J, with 7 bases in the middle. The length of the CDR3 is 11 residues. Germline values: CDR1 MNHEY, CDR2 SMNVEV (reference sequence).